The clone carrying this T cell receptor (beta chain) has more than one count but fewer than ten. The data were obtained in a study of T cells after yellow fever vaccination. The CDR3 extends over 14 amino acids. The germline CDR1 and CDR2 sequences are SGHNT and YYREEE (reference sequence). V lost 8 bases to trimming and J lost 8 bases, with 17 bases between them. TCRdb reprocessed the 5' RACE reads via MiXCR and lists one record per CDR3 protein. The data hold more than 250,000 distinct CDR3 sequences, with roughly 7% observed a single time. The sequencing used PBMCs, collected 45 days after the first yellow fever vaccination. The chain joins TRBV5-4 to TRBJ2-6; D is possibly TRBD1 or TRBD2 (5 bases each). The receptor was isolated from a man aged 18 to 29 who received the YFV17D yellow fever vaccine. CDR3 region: CASHGDARTNVLTF. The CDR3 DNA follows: TGTGCCAGTCACGGGGACGCGAGGACCAACGTCCTGACTTTC.